Below, one T cell receptor beta chain is given with its context. Its cognate antigen has yet to be identified. Base-call qualities are not available, and no considerably larger clone is one nucleotide away. From its cysteine to its phenylalanine, the CDR3 spans 15 amino acids. Only the CDR3 region is kept as DNA, spanning 45 bases read in frame from base 1. V is pruned by 2 bases and J by 5 bases, leaving 10 bases of the junction without a gene match. For CDR1 and CDR2, the germline V gene (reference sequence) lists SGHKS and YYEKEE. Additional sequencing covered unstimulated subsets from a few donor pairs, namely CD8+ effector memory, CD4+ naive, CD8+ TEMRA, CD4+ memory and CD8+ naive. TCRbeta CDR3 sequencing was performed on sorted unstimulated T cells and on proliferating T cells recovered from mixed lymphocyte reactions. Fresh whole blood from more than 8 HLA-typed healthy donors was used as the source from which PBMCs were isolated.

The data derive from a study of siplizumab effects on memory and regulatory T cells (dated by TCRdb to 2018 to 2020). Looking at the study overall: The effect of the anti-CD2 antibody siplizumab on alloreactive T-cell subsets was examined in allogeneic mixed lymphocyte reactions constructed from human PBMCs. Findings and caveats that apply to the study as a whole: Whether proliferating Tregs from siplizumab cultures were suppressive was not functionally confirmed. Among mappable alloreactive CD4+ clones, the Treg-derived fraction averaged approximately 69% with siplizumab versus 25% to 30% in control reactions. Sequences below about 10^-5 frequency were poorly captured, so only a minor fraction of alloreactive clones could be mapped to unstimulated subsets. The cumulative frequency of alloreactive sequences that could be traced back to unstimulated CD4+ memory T cells was significantly reduced by siplizumab. About 75-96% of proliferating CD4+ or CD8+ clones could not be given a naive or memory phenotype. Unstimulated naive T cells appeared more diverse than memory T cells, and naive cells seemed to contribute substantially to the alloresponse.

The method was the immunoSEQ multiplex PCR assay. The deep sequencing platform assayed approximately 10^5 TCR templates per sample. Genomic DNA extracted from sorted T cells was used for TCRbeta CDR3 sequencing. Turning to the authors' computational methods: The R programming language was used for clonal analysis of the TCRbeta CDR3 data. Alloreactive CD4+ and CD8+ clones were identified by comparing unstimulated samples to CFSE-low samples taken after the reaction. Regulatory or non-regulatory origin was assigned to alloreactive CD4+ clones by matching of sequences to sorted unstimulated Treg and non-Treg repertoires. This immuneACCESS table, as held by TCRdb, lists in-frame sequences with V and J called but not all clones. Of the missing ones, under half trace to an unresolved V gene in checked studies; the others have no known cause. The DNA gave D and trimming, while V, J and clone size come from that table. The sample table records around 58,000 clones; roughly 80% of these occur just once. Roughly 3.8% of the sample goes to the ten largest clones.

The receptor was isolated from a human donor in good health. The material sequenced was memory CD4+ T cells sorted from blood. The cell subset or site label, read with the paper, signifies: unstimulated CD4+ memory T cells. Recombination connected TRBV5-5 to TRBJ2-7; the junction holds 7 bases that match TRBD1. The CDR3 region: CASSFPIDRDDEQYF. The DNA sequence is TGTGCCAGCAGCTTCCCAATCGACAGGGACGACGAGCAGTACTTC.